The clone carrying this T cell receptor beta chain appeared a single time. With 2 bases removed from V and 1 base from J, the gap between germline ends came to 6 bases. There are 13 residues in the CDR3. Germline V CDR1 and CDR2: SGHNT, YYREEE (reference sequence). These data come from a study of T cell responses to AZD1222 COVID-19 vaccine. This table comes from immunoSEQ multiplex PCR, and its TCRdb copy is limited to in-frame clones, with some not included. Of approximately 150,000 clones detected, more than 70% appear once; the ten largest clones hold about 1.8%. Material: peripheral blood, obtained 28 days after the second AZD1222 dose. The chain recombines TRBV5-4 with TRBJ1-1; no clear D gene. The TCR was taken from an adult who received the AZD1222 COVID-19 vaccine. The CDR3 protein is CASSLGGNTEAFF. CDR3 nucleotide sequence: TGTGCCAGCAGCTTAGGAGGGAACACTGAAGCTTTCTTT.